This TCR beta chain appears in the sequencing data of a study of shared clonotypes between healthy human individuals. Broader study findings: It was the non-shared clonotypes that had lower generation probabilities than clonotypes shared by all four donors. The study generally estimated greater richness for naive than memory subsets. It was anticipated that sequencing depth would influence how many clonotypes donors shared. The represented genetic and exposure-history diversity was limited by the small number of donors.

Libraries were prepared by immunoSEQ multiplex PCR; TCRdb keeps only in-frame clonotypes and omits some of them. The sample shows almost 750,000 clones, around 70% of them seen only once. Remarks on this clone: What it recognizes is unknown.

The CDR3 is 13 residues long. Germline CDR1 WSHSY, CDR2 SAAADI. With 7 bases removed from V and 3 bases from J, the gap between germline ends came to 10 bases. The sequencing input was memory CD4+ T cells sorted from blood. Sample subset: CD45RA-negative fraction. The rearrangement uses TRBV10-2 and TRBJ1-5, with a possible D match to TRBD1 (5 bases). This receptor was taken from a woman in her 30s in good health. The CDR3 region is CASTDRINQPQHF. In nucleotides, the CDR3 is TGCGCCAGCACAGACAGAATCAATCAGCCCCAGCATTTT.